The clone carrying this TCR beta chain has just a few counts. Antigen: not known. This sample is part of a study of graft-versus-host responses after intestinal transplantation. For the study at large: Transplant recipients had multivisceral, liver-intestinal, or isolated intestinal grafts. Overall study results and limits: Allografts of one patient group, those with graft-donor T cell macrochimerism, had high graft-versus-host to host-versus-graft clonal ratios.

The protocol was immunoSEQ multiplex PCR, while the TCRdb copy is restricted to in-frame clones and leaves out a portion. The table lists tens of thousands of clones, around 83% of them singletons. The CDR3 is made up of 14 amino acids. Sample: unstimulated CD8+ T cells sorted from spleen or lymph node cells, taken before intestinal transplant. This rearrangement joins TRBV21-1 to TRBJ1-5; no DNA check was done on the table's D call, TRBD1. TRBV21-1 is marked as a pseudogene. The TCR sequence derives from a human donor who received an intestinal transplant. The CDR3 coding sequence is TGTGCCAGCAATAGGAACAGGGGCAATCAGCCCCAGCATTTT. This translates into CASNRNRGNQPQHF.